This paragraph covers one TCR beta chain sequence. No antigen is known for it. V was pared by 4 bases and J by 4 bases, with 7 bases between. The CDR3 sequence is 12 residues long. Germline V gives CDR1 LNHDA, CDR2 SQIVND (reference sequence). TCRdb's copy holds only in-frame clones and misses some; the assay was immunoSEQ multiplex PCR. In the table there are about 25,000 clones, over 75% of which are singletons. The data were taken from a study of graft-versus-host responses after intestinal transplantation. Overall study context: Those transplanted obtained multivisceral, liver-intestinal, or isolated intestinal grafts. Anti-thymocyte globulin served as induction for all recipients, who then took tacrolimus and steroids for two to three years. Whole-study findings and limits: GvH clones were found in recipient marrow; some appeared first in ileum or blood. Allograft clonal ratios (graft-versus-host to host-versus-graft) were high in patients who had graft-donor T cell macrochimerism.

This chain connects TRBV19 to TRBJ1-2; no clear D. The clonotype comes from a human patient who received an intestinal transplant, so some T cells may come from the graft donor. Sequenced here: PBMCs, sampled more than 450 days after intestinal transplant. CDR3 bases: TGTGCCAGTAGTACAGATACCTATGGCTACACCTTC. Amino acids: CASSTDTYGYTF.